This entry features one T cell receptor beta chain sequence. This sample is part of a study of T cells in Graves' hyperthyroidism and ophthalmopathy. Template material for amplifying TCR beta CDR3 regions consisted of RNA transcripts. HTBI primers were the set used in a first-round RT-PCR of the TCR CDR3. A single record per CDR3 protein comes from TCRdb applying MiXCR to the multiplex PCR reads. This table holds hundreds of thousands of distinct CDR3 sequences, more than 20% found once. Fresh peripheral blood, about 10 ml of it, supplied the PBMCs. Germline CDR1 reads MDHEN; CDR2 reads SYDVKM. The CDR3 is made up of 13 amino acids. The V end was cut by 8 bases, the J end by 4 bases, with 9 bases between.

Sequenced: blood. This receptor was identified in a man in his thirties or forties with Graves' ophthalmopathy. The gene calls are TRBV28 and TRBJ2-6; no definite D call. CDR3 nucleotides: TGTGCCAGCGCCGCCGGGGGGGCCAACGTCCTGACTTTC. Protein: CASAAGGANVLTF.